Listed here are 14 T cell receptor beta chains from one sample, sequenced in a study of blood T cell repertoires in COVID-19 (dated by TCRdb to 2020 to 2021). The protocol used for the library was the immunoSEQ multiplex PCR assay. The table was pulled from immuneACCESS by TCRdb, which kept in-frame rearrangements only. Such tables lose some clones; where checked, under half of the loss comes from unresolved V genes, and the rest has no known cause. The sample table lists fewer than 110,000 clones, roughly 90% of them with a count of one. The top ten hold approximately 3.4% of the sample. Material: peripheral blood. All receptors derive from a woman aged 55-70 years with acute or convalescent COVID-19.

V gene TRBV11-2 combines with J gene TRBJ1-2, with unresolved D. CDR3 length: 13 residues. Per the germline V gene, CDR1 is SGHAT and CDR2 is FQNNGV. V gave up 6 bases and J gave up 5 bases, with 13 bases separating them. The CDR3 DNA reads as TGTGCCAGCAGAAGGCAGCAGACTTATGGCTACACCTTC. Amino acids: CASRRQQTYGYTF.

The V and J genes are TRBV7-2 and TRBJ2-5, with 8 bases matching TRBD2. Looked up from germline, CDR1 is SGHTA and CDR2 is FQGNSA. V shed 3 bases, J shed 6 bases, and the junction held 3 bases outside the gene matches. This CDR3 is built from 13 residues. The CDR3 DNA follows: TGTGCCAGCAGCTTTCGGGAGGGGCAGACCCAGTACTTC. Residues: CASSFREGQTQYF. Full variable domain (outside the CDR3, taken from reference TRBV7-2 and TRBJ2-5): GAGVSQSPSNKVTEKGKDVELRCDPISGHTALYWYRQSLGQGLEFLIYFQGNSAPDKSGLPSDRFSAERTGGSVSTLTIQRTQQEDSAVYLCASSFREGQTQYFGPGTRLLVL.

This chain links TRBV5-1 with TRBJ1-5; D is possibly TRBD1 (6 bases). CDR3 length: 16 amino acids. Trimming removed 0 bases from V and 0 bases from J, with 10 bases in between. Germline lookup yields CDR1 SGHRS and CDR2 YFSETQ. The CDR3 bases are TGCGCCAGCAGCTTGGGGGGGACAACTAGCAATCAGCCCCAGCATTTT. Amino acid sequence: CASSLGGTTSNQPQHF. Full variable domain (remainder filled in from reference TRBV5-1 and TRBJ1-5): KAGVTQTPRYLIKTRGQQVTLSCSPISGHRSVSWYQQTPGQGLQFLFEYFSETQRNKGNFPGRFSGRQFSNSRSEMNVSTLELGDSALYLCASSLGGTTSNQPQHFGDGTRLSIL.

The chain joins TRBV9 to TRBJ2-3; 13 nucleotides match TRBD2. Germline loops: CDR1 SGDLS, CDR2 YYNGEE. This CDR3 comprises 18 residues. V was clipped by 3 bases and J by 4 bases; unmatched bases: 11. CDR3 bases: TGTGCCAGCAGCGAACACATTTGGACTAGCGGGAGCGCAGATACGCAGTATTTT. Its protein product is CASSEHIWTSGSADTQYF.

The V gene is TRBV10-2, the J gene TRBJ1-2; D uncertain. CDR1 and CDR2 from the germline V gene are WSHSY and SAAADI. Trimming took 7 bases from V and 0 from J, leaving 6 bases between them. The CDR3 has 12 amino acids. The CDR3 coding sequence is TGCGCCAGCAAGCATCCTAACTATGGCTACACCTTC. Translating it yields CASKHPNYGYTF.

V is TRBV4-2 and J is TRBJ2-5; the match to TRBD2 covers 7 bases. Germline V gene lookup returns CDR1 LGHNA and CDR2 YNFKEQ. The CDR3 extends over 15 amino acids. V was clipped by 3 bases and J by 2 bases; unmatched bases: 6. The CDR3, as DNA: TGTGCCAGCAGCCAGGGCACTAGCGCACAAGAGACCCAGTACTTC. It translates to CASSQGTSAQETQYF.

The chain couples TRBV5-1 to TRBJ2-1, with 11 bases fitting TRBD2. The CDR3 is 15 residues long. J gave up 9 bases and V 2 bases, and 7 bases lay outside the gene matches. CDR1 and CDR2 (germline): SGHRS, YFSETQ. DNA for the CDR3: TGCGCCAGCAGCTTAACTAGCGGGAGAGTCGGTGAGCAGTTCTTC. Amino acids: CASSLTSGRVGEQFF.

The chain joins TRBV6-2 or TRBV6-3 to TRBJ1-2, with D perhaps TRBD1 (6 bases). V gave up 6 bases and J gave up 5 bases, with 13 bases separating them. Germline CDR1 is MNHEY and CDR2 is SVGEGT. The CDR3 has 13 amino acids. Here the CDR3 DNA reads TGTGCCAGCAGCCCGGACAGAAGATATGGCTACACCTTC. Translating gives CASSPDRRYGYTF.

The rearrangement uses TRBV3-1 (or the pseudogene TRBV3-2) and TRBJ2-1; D is unclear. The CDR3 contains 18 residues. The germline V and J ends were trimmed by 0 bases and 1 base, with 16 bases remaining between them. The germline gives CDR1 LGHDT, CDR2 YNNKEL (reference sequence). The CDR3 here is CASSQDMPLATSYNEQFF. The CDR3 nucleotides are TGTGCCAGCAGCCAAGATATGCCCTTAGCTACGTCCTACAATGAGCAGTTCTTC.

As for this clone: This CDR3 is also generated by other DNA sequences in the sample. CDR3 sequence (DNA): TGTGCCTGGAGTGGGCAGAACACTGAAGCTTTCTTT. It yields the protein CAWSGQNTEAFF. The rearrangement uses TRBV30 and TRBJ1-1; D remains ambiguous. Germline V gene lookup returns CDR1 GTSNPN and CDR2 SVGIG (reference sequence). The CDR3 length is 12 residues. V was shortened by 1 base and J by 1 base, with 4 bases between the two germline ends.

The chain carries TRBV7-8 and TRBJ1-2; D gene uncertain. The CDR3 has 15 residues. Trimming left V 4 bases short and J 3 bases short, with 15 bases between. The germline V gene encodes CDR1 SGHVS and CDR2 FQNEAQ. The CDR3 DNA reads TGTGCCAGCAGCTCCCTGACGGGCGGGGACTATGGCTACACCTTC. It translates to CASSSLTGGDYGYTF.

The chain carries TRBV19 and TRBJ1-1, with D possibly TRBD1 on 5 matching bases. CDR3 length equals 13 residues. With 8 bases removed from V and 5 bases from J, the gap between germline ends came to 15 bases. Looked up from germline, CDR1 is LNHDA and CDR2 is SQIVND (reference sequence). CDR3: CASSGLRGTEAFF. Here the CDR3 DNA reads TGTGCCAGTTCGGGACTCCGCGGGACTGAAGCTTTCTTT.

The V and J genes are TRBV9 and TRBJ2-1; D might be TRBD2 (5 bases). The germline V gene has CDR1 SGDLS and CDR2 YYNGEE. This CDR3 is built from 15 residues. Trimming pared 4 bases from V and 0 bases from J, leaving 11 bases between. As DNA, the CDR3 is TGTGCCAGCAGCCCCGGACTGAACTCCTACAATGAGCAGTTCTTC. Amino acids: CASSPGLNSYNEQFF.

The chain joins TRBV9 to TRBJ1-2; D call uncertain. The V gene's germline CDR1 is SGDLS and CDR2 YYNGEE. Trimming pared 2 bases from V and 0 bases from J, leaving 8 bases between. The CDR3 extends over 14 amino acids. This CDR3 reads CASSVDTSNYGYTF. The DNA of the CDR3 is TGTGCCAGCAGCGTCGACACCTCTAACTATGGCTACACCTTC. The variable domain in full, completed from reference TRBV9 and TRBJ1-2, reads DSGVTQTPKHLITATGQRVTLRCSPRSGDLSVYWYQQSLDQGLQFLIQYYNGEERAKGNILERFSAQQFPDLHSELNLSSLELGDSALYFCASSVDTSNYGYTFGSGTRLTVV.